This TCR beta chain was captured in a study of T-cell memory formation after mild COVID-19. Notes on the study in general: Day 37-peaking second-wave clones had unconfirmed SARS-CoV-2 specificity. Pre-infection memory carried some responding clones, suggesting that cross-reactive memory joined. Contracting clones from day 15 to 85 had balanced CD4/CD8; later expanders favoured CD4+.

Germline V gene data show CDR1 as SEHNR and CDR2 as FQNEAQ (reference sequence). The germline V and J ends were trimmed by 5 bases and 4 bases, with 8 bases remaining between them. CDR3 length equals 12 residues. This clonotype has a single count. Antigen: not known. With constant-segment primers, 5'RACE yielded cDNA libraries of TCR alpha and TCR beta that carried sample barcodes and UMIs. Each CDR3 protein gets one entry after TCRdb re-called the 5' RACE reads with MiXCR. The sample gives a few hundred thousand distinct CDR3 sequences, around 27% of which show up once; around 12% is in the top ten. This TCR derives from an adult woman who had mild COVID-19 (a few samples of this study predate the infection). Cell type and time point are not known. The V and J genes are TRBV7-9 and TRBJ1-1; no firm D call. Specimen: PBMCs or a T cell subset sorted from them (not recorded which). This CDR3 is CASSQALTEAFF. The CDR3, as DNA: TGTGCCAGCAGCCAAGCCCTCACTGAAGCTTTCTTT.